What follows is one T cell receptor beta chain and its context. This sample is part of a study of shared T cell receptors in the human thymus. Sequencing used immunoSEQ multiplex PCR; TCRdb keeps in-frame clones, though not all of them. The data show roughly 700,000 clones, roughly 90% seen once. The CDR3 totals 16 residues. The trim removed 2 bases at V and 0 bases at J, leaving 7 bases unmatched. The V gene's germline CDR1 is MNHNS and CDR2 SASEGT. The sample was also linked to a second study, of human thymus T cells. That work contributes: Thymic resections from corrective heart surgery supplied the tissue.

This clonotype was sampled from a boy younger than two with a congenital heart defect. The J gene is TRBJ2-7, the V gene TRBV6-1; 7 bases map to TRBD2. Sequencing input: thymocytes. The DNA for the CDR3 is TGTGCCAGCAGTGAATCGGTAGCGGGCCCCTCCTACGAGCAGTACTTC. Translation gives CASSESVAGPSYEQYF.